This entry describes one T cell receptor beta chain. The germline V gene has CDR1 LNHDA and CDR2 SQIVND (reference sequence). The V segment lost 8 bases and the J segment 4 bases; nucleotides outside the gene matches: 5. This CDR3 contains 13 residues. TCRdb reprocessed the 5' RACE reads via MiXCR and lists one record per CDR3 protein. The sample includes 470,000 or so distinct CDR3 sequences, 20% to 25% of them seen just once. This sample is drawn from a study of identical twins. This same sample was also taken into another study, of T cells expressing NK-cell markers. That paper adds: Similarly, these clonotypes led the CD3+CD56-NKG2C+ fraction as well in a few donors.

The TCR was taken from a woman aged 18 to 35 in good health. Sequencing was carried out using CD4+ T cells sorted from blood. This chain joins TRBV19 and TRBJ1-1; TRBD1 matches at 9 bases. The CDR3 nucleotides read TGTGCCAGTCAAACAGGGGGCCGCACTGAAGCTTTCTTT. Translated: CASQTGGRTEAFF. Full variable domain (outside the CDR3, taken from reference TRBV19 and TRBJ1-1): DGGITQSPKYLFRKEGQNVTLSCEQNLNHDAMYWYRQDPGQGLRLIYYSQIVNDFQKGDIAEGYSVSREKKESFPLTVTSAQKNPTAFYLCASQTGGRTEAFFGQGTRLTVV.